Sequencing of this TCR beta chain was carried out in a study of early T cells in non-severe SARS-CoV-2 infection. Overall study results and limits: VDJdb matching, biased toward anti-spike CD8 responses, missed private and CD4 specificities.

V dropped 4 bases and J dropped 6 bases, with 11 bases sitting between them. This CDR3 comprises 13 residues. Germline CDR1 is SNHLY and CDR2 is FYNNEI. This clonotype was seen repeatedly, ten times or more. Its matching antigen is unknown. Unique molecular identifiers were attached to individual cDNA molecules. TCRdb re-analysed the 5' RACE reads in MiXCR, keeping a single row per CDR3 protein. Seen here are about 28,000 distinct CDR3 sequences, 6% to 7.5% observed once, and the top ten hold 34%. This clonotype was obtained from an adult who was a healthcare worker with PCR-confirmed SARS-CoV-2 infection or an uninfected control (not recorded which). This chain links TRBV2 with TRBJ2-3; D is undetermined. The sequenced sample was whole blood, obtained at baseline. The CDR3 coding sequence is TGTGCCAGCAGTGGCTGGGGTGGGGATACGCAGTATTTT. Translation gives CASSGWGGDTQYF.